The 2 T cell receptor beta chains given below trace back to one sample, sequenced in a study of T cell responses to AZD1222 COVID-19 vaccine. Sequencing used immunoSEQ multiplex PCR; TCRdb keeps in-frame clones, though not all of them. The profile shows 55,000 to 80,000 clones, approximately 80% of them singletons. The sample consisted of peripheral blood, taken on day 0 of AZD1222 vaccination. Every receptor here comes from an adult in good health.

The chain carries TRBV9 and TRBJ2-2, with TRBD1 matching 10 bases. Germline V CDR1 and CDR2: SGDLS, YYNGEE. The CDR3 has 14 residues. V dropped 7 bases and J dropped 5; count of bases not matched to a gene: 5. The CDR3 DNA sequence: TGTGCCAGCCGACCGGGACAGGGGACCGGGGAGCTGTTTTTT. It encodes CASRPGQGTGELFF.

The chain combines TRBV7-8 with TRBJ1-2; the match to TRBD1 covers 12 bases. In germline, CDR1 is SGHVS, CDR2 FQNEAQ. The CDR3 is 16 residues long. V shed 0 bases, J shed 4 bases, and the junction held 3 bases outside the gene matches. The CDR3 reads CASSLAGTGGIYGYTF. The CDR3 DNA is TGTGCCAGCAGCTTAGCTGGGACAGGGGGCATCTATGGCTACACCTTC.